A single sample gave rise to the 5 T cell receptor beta chains below, sequenced in a study of blood T cell repertoires in COVID-19. Profiled with immunoSEQ multiplex PCR; TCRdb holds only in-frame clones, not every one. Of around 200,000 clones in the sample, approximately 87% were seen once. Sequencing input: PBMCs or T cells enriched from blood (not recorded which). The source of these receptors is a woman aged 50 to 60 in a cohort exposed to, infected with or recovered from COVID-19 (not recorded which).

The V and J genes are TRBV30 and TRBJ2-7; 7 bases line up with TRBD1. CDR3 length: 12 amino acids. In germline, CDR1 is GTSNPN, CDR2 SVGIG (reference sequence). The CDR3 region is CASQGLAYEQYF. CDR3 nucleotide sequence: TGTGCGTCACAGGGGCTTGCCTACGAGCAGTACTTC.

The chain is built from TRBV2 and TRBJ1-1, with D hard to call. CDR3 length equals 12 residues. Germline V gene data show CDR1 as SNHLY and CDR2 as FYNNEI. V dropped 8 bases and J dropped 0 bases, with 7 bases sitting between them. The CDR3 bases are TGTGCCAGCGGGAGGGTGAACACTGAAGCTTTCTTT. Amino acid sequence: CASGRVNTEAFF. Supplemented by reference TRBV2 and TRBJ1-1, the full variable domain reads EPEVTQTPSHQVTQMGQEVILRCVPISNHLYFYWYRQILGQKVEFLVSFYNNEISEKSEIFDDQFSVERPDGSNFTLKIRSTKLEDSAMYFCASGRVNTEAFFGQGTRLTVV.

The chain has TRBV19 and TRBJ1-2; TRBD1 aligns across 9 bases. Trimming cost V 4 bases and J 8 bases; bases outside gene matches: 8. The CDR3 contains 14 residues. Germline values: CDR1 LNHDA, CDR2 SQIVND (reference sequence). CDR3 loop: CASSKRDRVGGYTF. CDR3 coding DNA: TGTGCCAGTAGTAAAAGGGACAGGGTTGGAGGCTACACCTTC.

V gene TRBV4-3 combines with J gene TRBJ2-3, with 7 nucleotides matching TRBD1. This CDR3 spans 16 amino acids. Germline CDR1 is LGHNA and CDR2 is YSLEER. Trimming removed 1 base from V and 2 bases from J; junction bases left unmatched: 6. The DNA for the CDR3 is TGCGCCAGCAGCCAAGGCGCGACAGGGTACACAGATACGCAGTATTTT. Its translation is CASSQGATGYTDTQYF.

CDR3 protein: CASSLQVLTGELFF. In nucleotides, the CDR3 is TGCGCCAGCAGCTTGCAGGTCCTCACCGGGGAGCTGTTTTTT. This chain connects TRBV5-1 to TRBJ2-2; D is uncertain. Germline CDR1 and CDR2: SGHRS and YFSETQ. The ends were cut back, 1 base at V and 4 bases at J, with 8 bases in the middle. The CDR3 is 14 residues long.